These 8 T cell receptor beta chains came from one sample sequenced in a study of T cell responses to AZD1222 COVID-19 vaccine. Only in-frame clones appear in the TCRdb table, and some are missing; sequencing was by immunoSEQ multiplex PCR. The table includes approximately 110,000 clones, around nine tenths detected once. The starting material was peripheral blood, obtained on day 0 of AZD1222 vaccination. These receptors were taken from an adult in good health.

The CDR3 DNA is TGTGCCAGCAGCAAACCCTCACCTGGACAGCTATCGATCTACGAGCAGTACTTC. Encoded protein: CASSKPSPGQLSIYEQYF. The V and J genes are TRBV21-1 and TRBJ2-7; TRBD1 is taken as the D call from the table, unchecked against the DNA. TRBV21-1 is an annotated pseudogene. The CDR3 extends over 18 amino acids.

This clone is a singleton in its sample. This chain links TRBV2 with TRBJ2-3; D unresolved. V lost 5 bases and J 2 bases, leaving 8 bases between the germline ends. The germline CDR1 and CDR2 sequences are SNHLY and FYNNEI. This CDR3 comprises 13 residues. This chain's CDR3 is CASSYEFTDTQYF. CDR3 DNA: TGTGCCAGCAGTTATGAGTTCACAGATACGCAGTATTTT.

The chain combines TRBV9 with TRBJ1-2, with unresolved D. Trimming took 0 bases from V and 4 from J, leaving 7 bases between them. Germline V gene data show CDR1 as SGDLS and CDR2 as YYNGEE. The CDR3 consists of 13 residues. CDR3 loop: CASSVDSGYGYTF. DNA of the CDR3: TGTGCCAGCAGCGTAGACTCAGGCTATGGCTACACCTTC. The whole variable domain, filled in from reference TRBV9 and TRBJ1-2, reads DSGVTQTPKHLITATGQRVTLRCSPRSGDLSVYWYQQSLDQGLQFLIQYYNGEERAKGNILERFSAQQFPDLHSELNLSSLELGDSALYFCASSVDSGYGYTFGSGTRLTVV.

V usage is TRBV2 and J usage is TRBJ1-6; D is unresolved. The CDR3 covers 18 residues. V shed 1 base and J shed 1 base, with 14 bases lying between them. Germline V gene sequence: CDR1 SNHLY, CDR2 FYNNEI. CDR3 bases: TGTGCCAGCAGTGAAGAAGTCGTGGCCTCGTCCTATAATTCACCCCTCCACTTT. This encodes CASSEEVVASSYNSPLHF.

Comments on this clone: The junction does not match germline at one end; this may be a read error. CDR3 protein: CASSLTSGVSPLHF. The CDR3 nucleotides read TGTGCCAGCAGCCTAACCTCAGGGGTTTCACCCCTCCACTTT. This chain joins TRBV7-3 and TRBJ1-6; possibly TRBD1 for D (6 bases). This CDR3 contains 14 residues. Germline V gene lookup returns CDR1 SGHTA and CDR2 FQGTGA.

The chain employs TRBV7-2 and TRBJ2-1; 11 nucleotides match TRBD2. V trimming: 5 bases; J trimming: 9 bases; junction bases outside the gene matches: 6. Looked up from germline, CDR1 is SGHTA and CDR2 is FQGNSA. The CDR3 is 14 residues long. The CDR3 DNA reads TGTGCCAGCAGCAATGGGGGGACTAGCGGTGAGCAGTTCTTC. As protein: CASSNGGTSGEQFF. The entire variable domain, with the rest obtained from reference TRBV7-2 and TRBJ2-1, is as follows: GAGVSQSPSNKVTEKGKDVELRCDPISGHTALYWYRQSLGQGLEFLIYFQGNSAPDKSGLPSDRFSAERTGGSVSTLTIQRTQQEDSAVYLCASSNGGTSGEQFFGPGTRLTVL.

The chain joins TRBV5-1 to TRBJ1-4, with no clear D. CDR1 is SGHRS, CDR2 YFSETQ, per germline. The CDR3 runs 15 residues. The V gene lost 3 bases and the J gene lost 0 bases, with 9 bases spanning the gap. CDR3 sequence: CASSSGRATNEKLFF. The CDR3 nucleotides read TGCGCCAGCAGCTCCGGGAGAGCAACTAATGAAAAACTGTTTTTT.

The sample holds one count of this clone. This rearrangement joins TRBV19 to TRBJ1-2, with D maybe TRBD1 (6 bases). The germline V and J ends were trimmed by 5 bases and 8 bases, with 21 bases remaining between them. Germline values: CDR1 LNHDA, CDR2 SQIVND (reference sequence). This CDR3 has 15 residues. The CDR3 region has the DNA TGTGCCAGTAGTCCTCGACAGGTTAACATATGGGGCTACACCTTC. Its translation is CASSPRQVNIWGYTF.